This T cell receptor (beta chain) was observed in a study of blood T cell repertoires in COVID-19. Turning to the study itself: COVID-19 samples from acute and convalescent phases originated in the United States, Italy and Spain. Sources were T cells, B-cell-depleted T cells, or PBMCs; the material itself was cDNA or gDNA.

Authors' analysis steps: Reference gene primer amplification gave nucleated cell count estimates. Clones were sequenced by immunoSEQ multiplex PCR, and TCRdb holds only the in-frame ones, with some missing. Clonal size and the V and J genes are those of that table, whereas D and trimming came from the DNA. The profile shows fewer than 250,000 clones, around 81% of them singletons. Germline CDR1 SNHLY, CDR2 FYNNEI. The CDR3 is 15 amino acids. Trimming cost V 3 bases and J 4 bases; bases outside gene matches: 7. The gene calls are TRBV2 and TRBJ2-3; 7 nucleotides match TRBD2. The sample taken for sequencing was peripheral blood. The origin of this receptor is a woman aged 55-70 years with active or convalescent COVID-19. CDR3: CASSEGGDSPDTQYF. DNA for the CDR3: TGTGCCAGCAGTGAGGGGGGGGACTCTCCAGATACGCAGTATTTT.